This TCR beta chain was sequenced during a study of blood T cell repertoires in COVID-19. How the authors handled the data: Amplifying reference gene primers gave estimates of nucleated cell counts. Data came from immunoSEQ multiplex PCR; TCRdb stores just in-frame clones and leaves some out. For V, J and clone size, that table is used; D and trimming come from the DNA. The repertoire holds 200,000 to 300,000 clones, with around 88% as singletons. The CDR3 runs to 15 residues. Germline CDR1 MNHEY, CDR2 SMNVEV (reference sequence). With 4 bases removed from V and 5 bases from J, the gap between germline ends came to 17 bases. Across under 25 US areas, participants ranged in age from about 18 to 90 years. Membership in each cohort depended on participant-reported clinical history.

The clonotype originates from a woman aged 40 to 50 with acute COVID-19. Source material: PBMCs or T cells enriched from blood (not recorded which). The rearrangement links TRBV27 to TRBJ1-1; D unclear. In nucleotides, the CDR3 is TGTGCCAGCAGTTACTCCGCTTCGAGGGCTACTGAAGCTTTCTTT. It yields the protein CASSYSASRATEAFF.